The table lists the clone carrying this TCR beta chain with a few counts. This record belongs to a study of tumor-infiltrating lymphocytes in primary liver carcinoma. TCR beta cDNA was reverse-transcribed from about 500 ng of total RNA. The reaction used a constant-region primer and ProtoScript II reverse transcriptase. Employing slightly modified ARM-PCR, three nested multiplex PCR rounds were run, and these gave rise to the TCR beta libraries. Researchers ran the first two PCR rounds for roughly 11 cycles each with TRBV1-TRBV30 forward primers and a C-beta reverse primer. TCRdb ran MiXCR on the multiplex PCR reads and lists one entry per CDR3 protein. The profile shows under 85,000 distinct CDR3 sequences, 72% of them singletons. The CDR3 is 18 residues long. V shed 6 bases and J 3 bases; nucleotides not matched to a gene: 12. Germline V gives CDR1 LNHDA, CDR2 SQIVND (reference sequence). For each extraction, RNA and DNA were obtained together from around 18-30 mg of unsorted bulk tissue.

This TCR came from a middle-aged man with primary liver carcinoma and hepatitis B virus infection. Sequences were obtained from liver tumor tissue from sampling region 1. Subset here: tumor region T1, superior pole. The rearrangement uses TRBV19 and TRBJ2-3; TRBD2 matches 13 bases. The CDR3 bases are TGTGCCAGTAGCTACTCGAGGACTAGCGGGGGAAGTACAGATACGCAGTATTTT. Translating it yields CASSYSRTSGGSTDTQYF.